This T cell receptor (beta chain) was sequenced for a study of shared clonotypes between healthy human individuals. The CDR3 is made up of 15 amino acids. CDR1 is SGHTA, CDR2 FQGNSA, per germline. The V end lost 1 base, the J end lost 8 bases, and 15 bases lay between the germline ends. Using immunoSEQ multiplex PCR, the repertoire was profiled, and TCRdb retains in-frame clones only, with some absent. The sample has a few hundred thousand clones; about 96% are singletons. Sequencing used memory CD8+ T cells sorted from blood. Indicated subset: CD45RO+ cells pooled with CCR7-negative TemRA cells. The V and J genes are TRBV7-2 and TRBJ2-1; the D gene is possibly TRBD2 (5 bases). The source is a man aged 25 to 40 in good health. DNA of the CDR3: TGTGCCAGCAGCTTAGGGAGAGGGAGTTACGATGAGCAGTTCTTC. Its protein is CASSLGRGSYDEQFF.